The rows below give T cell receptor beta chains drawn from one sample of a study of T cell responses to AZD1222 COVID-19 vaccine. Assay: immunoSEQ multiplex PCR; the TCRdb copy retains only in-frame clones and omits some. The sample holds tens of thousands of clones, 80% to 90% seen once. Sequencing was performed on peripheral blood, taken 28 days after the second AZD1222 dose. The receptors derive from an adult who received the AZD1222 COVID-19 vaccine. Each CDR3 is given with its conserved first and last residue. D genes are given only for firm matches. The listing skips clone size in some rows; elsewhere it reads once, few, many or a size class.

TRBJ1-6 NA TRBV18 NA CASSPGYNSPLHF TGTGCCAGCTCACCCGGTTATAATTCACCCCTCCACTTT
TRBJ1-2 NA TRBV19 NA CASNMDGLYGYTF TGTGCCAGTAATATGGACGGGCTCTATGGCTACACCTTC
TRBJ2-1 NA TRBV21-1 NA CASIPSLCSRGGNEQFF TGTGCCAGCATCCCATCCTTGTGTAGTCGGGGGGGCAATGAGCAGTTCTTC
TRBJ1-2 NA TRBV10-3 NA CAISESRGVGEGYTF TGTGCCATCAGTGAGTCCCGAGGGGTAGGAGAGGGCTACACCTTC
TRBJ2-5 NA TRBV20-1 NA CSASQETQYF TGCAGTGCTTCCCAAGAGACCCAGTACTTC
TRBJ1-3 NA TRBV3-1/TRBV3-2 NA CASSLKGNTIYF TGTGCCAGCAGCCTGAAGGGAAACACCATATATTTT
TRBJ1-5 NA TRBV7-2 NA CASSLGRNNQPQHF TGTGCCAGCAGCTTAGGACGTAACAATCAGCCCCAGCATTTT
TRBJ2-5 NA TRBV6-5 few CASSYYSPGQETQYF TGTGCCAGCAGTTACTACTCTCCGGGTCAGGAGACCCAGTACTTC
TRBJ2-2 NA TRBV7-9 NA CASSLRQGNTGELFF TGTGCCAGCAGCTTGAGGCAGGGGAACACCGGGGAGCTGTTTTTT
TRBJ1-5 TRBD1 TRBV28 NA CASSYRGNQPQHF TGTGCCAGCAGTTACAGGGGGAATCAGCCCCAGCATTTT
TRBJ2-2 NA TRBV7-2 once CASSLAGANTGELFF TGTGCCAGCAGCTTAGCGGGGGCCAACACCGGGGAGCTGTTTTTT
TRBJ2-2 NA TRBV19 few CASSTWVGELFF TGTGCCAGTAGTACCTGGGTCGGGGAGCTGTTTTTT
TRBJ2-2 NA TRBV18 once CASSPASRTGELFF TGTGCCAGCTCACCAGCGTCGAGAACCGGGGAGCTGTTTTTT
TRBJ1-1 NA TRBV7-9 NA CASRPTGRGEAFF TGTGCCAGCAGACCTACAGGGCGAGGTGAAGCTTTCTTT
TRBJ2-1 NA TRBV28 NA CASREALYNEQFF TGTGCCAGCAGGGAGGCCCTCTACAATGAGCAGTTCTTC
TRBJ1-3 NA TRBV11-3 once CASSPLARGAGNTIYF TGTGCCAGCAGTCCCCTGGCTCGGGGAGCTGGAAACACCATATATTTT
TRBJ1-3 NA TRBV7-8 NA CASSLEGGPGNTIYF TGTGCCAGCAGCTTAGAGGGTGGACCTGGAAACACCATATATTTT
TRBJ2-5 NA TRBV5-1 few CASTLGRPQETQYF TGCGCCAGCACCCTGGGGCGGCCCCAAGAGACCCAGTACTTC
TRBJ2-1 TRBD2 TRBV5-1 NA CASYGTSGNNEQFF TGCGCCAGCTACGGGACTAGCGGTAACAATGAGCAGTTCTTC
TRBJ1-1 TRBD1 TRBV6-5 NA CASSYRDSTEAFF TGTGCCAGCAGTTACCGGGACAGCACTGAAGCTTTCTTT
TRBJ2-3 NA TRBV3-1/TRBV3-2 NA CASSQSGEAADTQYF TGTGCCAGCAGCCAATCGGGGGAGGCCGCAGATACGCAGTATTTT
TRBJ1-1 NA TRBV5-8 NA CASSRGTEAFF TGTGCCAGCAGCAGGGGTACTGAAGCTTTCTTT
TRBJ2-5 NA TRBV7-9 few CASSPLSTGQETQYF TGTGCCAGCAGCCCCTTGTCAACAGGCCAAGAGACCCAGTACTTC
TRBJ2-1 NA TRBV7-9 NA CASSPLRGLVYNEQFF TGTGCCAGCAGCCCCCTTCGGGGACTCGTCTACAATGAGCAGTTCTTC
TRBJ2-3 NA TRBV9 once CASSVVPGRADTQYF TGTGCCAGCAGCGTAGTCCCTGGCAGGGCAGATACGCAGTATTTT
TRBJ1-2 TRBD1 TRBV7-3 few CASSLAGGDGYTF TGTGCCAGCAGCTTAGCAGGGGGTGATGGCTACACCTTC
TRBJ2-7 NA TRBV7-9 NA CASSLVGAGTRNEQYF TGTGCCAGCAGCTTAGTAGGGGCAGGGACAAGGAACGAGCAGTACTTC
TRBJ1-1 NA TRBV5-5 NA CASSYQGSTEAFF TGTGCCAGCAGCTACCAGGGGTCGACTGAAGCTTTCTTT
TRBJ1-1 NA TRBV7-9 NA CASSFTGADTEAFF TGTGCCAGCAGCTTTACGGGGGCTGACACTGAAGCTTTCTTT
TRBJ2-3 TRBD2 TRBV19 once CASTAGGTDTQYF TGTGCCAGTACCGCGGGGGGAACAGATACGCAGTATTTT
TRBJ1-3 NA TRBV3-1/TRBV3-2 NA CASSPLEGGSGNTIYF TGTGCCAGCAGCCCCCTTGAGGGCGGCTCTGGAAACACCATATATTTT
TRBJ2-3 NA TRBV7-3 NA CASSDQKGGTDTQYF TGTGCCAGCAGCGACCAAAAGGGGGGCACAGATACGCAGTATTTT
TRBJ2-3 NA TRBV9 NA CASSNTPGASTDTQYF TGTGCCAGCAGTAATACTCCGGGGGCGAGCACAGATACGCAGTATTTT
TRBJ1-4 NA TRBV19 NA CASAGKRISGPNEKLFF TGTGCCAGTGCAGGGAAGAGGATTTCAGGACCCAATGAAAAACTGTTTTTT
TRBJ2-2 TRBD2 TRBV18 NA CASPLTSGGGELFF TGTGCCAGCCCGCTGACTAGCGGAGGCGGGGAGCTGTTTTTT
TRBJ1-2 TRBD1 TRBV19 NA CASSPIDRDGYTF TGTGCCAGTAGTCCAATAGACAGGGATGGCTACACCTTC